The entry below gives a single T cell receptor (beta chain) sequence along with its context. The antigen is unknown. This record belongs to a study of cytomegalovirus exposure and HLA in healthy donors. Overall study: There were some 410 genotyped donors. Of these, roughly 86% fell in the genetic ancestry cluster associated with self-reported Caucasian donors.

Points from the study as a whole: Presence/absence comparisons presumed near-even sequencing depth among donors. One later analysis reportedly identified an Asian-associated ancestry cluster that showed fewer N-insertions than the approximately 710-donor mean.

Healthy bone marrow donors formed the donor group. Vbeta (60) and Jbeta (13) primers were used in the PCR. Profiling relied on immunoSEQ multiplex PCR, and the TCRdb table lists in-frame clones only, not all of them. The sample comprises some 170,000 clones, roughly four fifths of which are singletons, and about 10% rests with the top ten. Sequencing was carried out using PBMCs. The TCR sequence derives from a man aged 45-60 years in good health and CMV-seropositive.

For the CDR3, the DNA is TGTGCCATCAGTGAGGGCAGGCTTGTTGCAGATACGCAGTATTTT. Protein: CAISEGRLVADTQYF. The V call is TRBV10-3, the J call TRBJ2-3; D unresolved. The V and J ends lost 2 bases and 4 bases respectively, with 13 bases between them. The CDR3 has 15 residues. Germline lookup yields CDR1 ENHRY and CDR2 SYGVKD.